The 26 T cell receptor beta chains in this list originate from one sample, sequenced in a study of CD8+ T cells in alopecia areata. Documented treatment: oral pan-JAK inhibitor, 5-10 mg twice daily. Investigators isolated RNA and reverse transcribed it into cDNA to act as the sequencing template. Data came from immunoSEQ multiplex PCR; TCRdb stores just in-frame clones and leaves some out. The sample consists of approximately 160,000 clones, about 60% of them appearing once. This specimen consisted of CD4+ T cells sorted from blood, obtained at week 24, from a patient treated with tofacitinib. The receptors come from a human donor with alopecia areata.

The gene calls are TRBV18 and TRBJ1-1, with D possibly TRBD1 on 5 matching bases. The length of the CDR3 is 13 residues. CDR1 and CDR2 (germline): KGHSH, LQKENI. Trimming took 3 bases from V and 11 from J, leaving 16 bases between them. CDR3 DNA sequence: TGTGCCAGCTCACCCCGGCAGGGTGACGGGGCTTTCTTT. This sequence encodes CASSPRQGDGAFF.

V is TRBV5-1 and J is TRBJ2-7; TRBD1 aligns across 8 bases. There are 15 residues in the CDR3. Germline V lookup: CDR1 SGHRS, CDR2 YFSETQ. The ends lost 4 bases at V and 0 bases at J; junction bases unmatched: 6. CDR3 in amino acids: CASSPSTGASYEQYF. In DNA, the CDR3 is TGCGCCAGCAGCCCTTCGACAGGGGCCTCCTACGAGCAGTACTTC.

This clone was detected only a few times. The genes are TRBV19 and TRBJ1-5, with a weak D call TRBD1 (5 bases). The CDR3 runs 16 residues. CDR1 and CDR2 from the germline V gene are LNHDA and SQIVND (reference sequence). V was pared by 2 bases and J by 5 bases, with 16 bases between. The CDR3 bases are TGTGCCAGTAGTATATCCCCAGGGAGGGTTGATCAGCCCCAGCATTTT. It translates to CASSISPGRVDQPQHF.

This chain joins TRBV30 and TRBJ2-2; D is ambiguous. Per the germline V gene, CDR1 is GTSNPN and CDR2 is SVGIG (reference sequence). The ends were cut back, 4 bases at V and 0 bases at J, with 3 bases in the middle. This CDR3 has 12 amino acids. The CDR3 coding sequence is TGTGCCTGGACAGCGAACACCGGGGAGCTGTTTTTT. It specifies CAWTANTGELFF. The full variable domain, with the rest looked up from reference TRBV30 and TRBJ2-2, is SQTIHQWPATLVQPVGSPLSLECTVEGTSNPNLYWYRQAAGRGLQLLFYSVGIGQISSEVPQNLSASRPQDRQFILSSKKLLLSDSGFYLCAWTANTGELFFGEGSRLTVL.

V is TRBV18 and J is TRBJ1-2, with D unresolved. V lost 3 bases and J lost 9, with 11 bases in between. The CDR3 extends over 12 amino acids. Germline loops: CDR1 KGHSH, CDR2 LQKENI. The CDR3: CASSPFEGSYTF. For the CDR3, the DNA is TGTGCCAGCTCACCGTTCGAAGGAAGCTACACCTTC. Combining the CDR3 with reference TRBV18 and TRBJ1-2 gives the whole variable domain NAGVMQNPRHLVRRRGQEARLRCSPMKGHSHVYWYRQLPEEGLKFMVYLQKENIIDESGMPKERFSAEFPKEGPSILRIQQVVRGDSAAYFCASSPFEGSYTFGSGTRLTVV.

Details on this clone: The same CDR3 arises from other DNA sequences in this sample as well. The rearrangement uses TRBV4-2 and TRBJ2-2; 9 bases fit TRBD1. The junction had 0 bases not matched to a gene; V was cut back by 1 base and J by 0 bases. The germline CDR1 and CDR2 sequences are LGHNA and YNFKEQ. The CDR3 covers 16 residues. The CDR3 bases are TGTGCCAGCAGCCAAGGACAGGGGGCGAACACCGGGGAGCTGTTTTTT. Translating gives CASSQGQGANTGELFF.

This chain connects TRBV29-1 to TRBJ1-1; D possibly corresponds to TRBD1 (5 bases). CDR3 length: 12 amino acids. V was clipped by 6 bases and J by 3 bases, with 11 bases between them. Germline V gene sequence: CDR1 SQVTM, CDR2 ANQGSEA. The CDR3 DNA reads as TGCAGCGTCAGGGAGGAGTACACTGAAGCTTTCTTT. Its protein is CSVREEYTEAFF.

The count of this clone is one. The DNA for the CDR3 is TGTGCCAGCAGCTTAGGTTCTCGGGGTGTGAACACTGAAGCTTTCTTT. It is translated as CASSLGSRGVNTEAFF. The chain recombines TRBV7-8 with TRBJ1-1; no clear D gene. The CDR3 covers 16 residues. Germline V CDR1 and CDR2: SGHVS, FQNEAQ. The V end was cut by 1 base, the J end by 0 bases, with 12 bases between.

This chain uses TRBV6-5 with TRBJ2-3, with 8 bases that match TRBD1. This CDR3 is 14 amino acids long. Germline V gives CDR1 MNHEY, CDR2 SVGAGI. After removal of 6 bases from V and 4 bases from J, the junction contained 6 bases not matched to a gene. The CDR3: CASRRTGRADTQYF. CDR3 sequence (DNA): TGTGCCAGCAGGCGGACAGGGCGCGCAGATACGCAGTATTTT.

The V call is TRBV6-6, the J call TRBJ2-1; TRBD2 agrees at 12 bases. The CDR3 loop spans 13 amino acids. The ends lost 9 bases at V and 10 bases at J; junction bases unmatched: 7. In germline, CDR1 is MNHNY, CDR2 SVGAGI (reference sequence). This CDR3 is CASSTSGGPEQFF. In nucleotides, the CDR3 is TGTGCCAGTTCTACTAGCGGGGGGCCAGAGCAGTTCTTC.

The genes are TRBV5-6 and TRBJ2-5; D possibly uses TRBD1 or TRBD2 (5 bases each). V was shortened by 1 base and J by 1 base, with 8 bases between the two germline ends. This CDR3 comprises 14 residues. Germline V CDR1 and CDR2: SGHDT, YYEEEE. CDR3 nucleotides: TGTGCCAGCAGCTTGACGAGGGGCCAAGAGACCCAGTACTTC. Protein sequence: CASSLTRGQETQYF.

The V and J genes are TRBV2 and TRBJ2-6; no definite D call. Germline assignment: CDR1 SNHLY and CDR2 FYNNEI. Deletions cut 3 bases from V and 1 base from J, with 1 base between. The CDR3 extends over 13 amino acids. The CDR3 spells CASSDSGANVLTF. The CDR3 nucleotides are TGTGCCAGCAGTGATTCTGGGGCCAACGTCCTGACTTTC.

The V call is TRBV30, the J call TRBJ2-2; D is unresolved. This CDR3 spans 13 amino acids. Trimming shortened V by 1 base and J by 5 bases, and 8 bases separated the two germline ends. CDR1 is GTSNPN and CDR2 is SVGIG in the germline V gene (reference sequence). CDR3 region: CAWSAVRTGELFF. In DNA form, the CDR3 reads TGTGCCTGGAGTGCGGTTAGAACCGGGGAGCTGTTTTTT.

This sequence joins TRBV30 and TRBJ1-1; tentatively, D is TRBD1 (5 bases). The CDR3 contains 15 residues. Germline CDR1 GTSNPN, CDR2 SVGIG (reference sequence). Trimming stripped 0 bases from V and 5 bases from J, with 16 bases between. This CDR3 reads CAWSVRWGMGTEAFF. The CDR3, as DNA: TGTGCCTGGAGTGTACGGTGGGGGATGGGAACTGAAGCTTTCTTT.

This clone was recorded a few times. This chain connects TRBV9 to TRBJ2-7; a weak D match, TRBD1 (5 bases). V dropped 0 bases and J dropped 3 bases, with 7 bases sitting between them. Looked up from germline, CDR1 is SGDLS and CDR2 is YYNGEE. The CDR3 is 13 residues long. The CDR3 spells CASSVGTNYEQYF. Written as DNA, the CDR3 is TGTGCCAGCAGCGTAGGGACAAACTACGAGCAGTACTTC.

The chain joins TRBV7-3 to TRBJ2-3; either TRBD1 or TRBD2 may fit D (6 bases each). The CDR3 extends over 15 amino acids. The germline V gene has CDR1 SGHTA and CDR2 FQGTGA. The V end was cut by 3 bases, the J end by 3 bases, with 13 bases between. The CDR3 DNA sequence: TGTGCCAGCAGCTTTATAGGGGGAGGAACAGATACGCAGTATTTT. Its protein product is CASSFIGGGTDTQYF.

The chain couples TRBV6-5 to TRBJ1-1, with unresolved D. Germline loops: CDR1 MNHEY, CDR2 SVGAGI. The CDR3 has 13 residues. Trimming cost V 5 bases and J 10 bases, with 17 bases left between them. The CDR3 DNA is TGTGCCAGCAGTCCCCGGGAAACGAGTGTAGCTTTCTTT. Protein sequence: CASSPRETSVAFF.

The chain links TRBV4-2 to TRBJ2-7; weak D call: TRBD1 (6 bases). The V end was cut by 1 base, the J end by 5 bases, with 15 bases between. This CDR3 spans 15 amino acids. Germline V gene lookup returns CDR1 LGHNA and CDR2 YNFKEQ. CDR3 amino acids: CASSQGAQGKDEQYF. CDR3 DNA: TGTGCCAGCAGCCAAGGGGCGCAGGGGAAAGACGAGCAGTACTTC.

This clone has more than one count but fewer than ten. The V call is TRBV4-1, the J call TRBJ2-5; D not certain. V was pared by 0 bases and J by 5 bases, with 13 bases between. This CDR3 has 15 amino acids. The germline V gene encodes CDR1 MGHRA and CDR2 YSYEKL. CDR3 DNA sequence: TGCGCCAGCAGCCAAGATCAGACGAAGTGGGAGACCCAGTACTTC. It yields the protein CASSQDQTKWETQYF.

The V call is TRBV18, the J call TRBJ1-6, with TRBD1 as a possible D gene (6 bases). Germline-derived CDR1 and CDR2 are KGHSH and LQKENI. The CDR3 covers 15 residues. Deletions cut 3 bases from V and 9 bases from J, with 15 bases between. DNA for the CDR3: TGTGCCAGCTCACCGAGCGGAGGGGGTACTTCACCCCTCCACTTT. Encoded protein: CASSPSGGGTSPLHF.

The J gene is TRBJ2-7, the V gene TRBV15, with 8 bases matching TRBD1. The germline V gene encodes CDR1 LNHNV and CDR2 YYDKDF (reference sequence). V was pared by 0 bases and J by 3 bases, with 4 bases of the junction left unmatched. CDR3 length equals 15 residues. In nucleotides, the CDR3 is TGTGCCACCAGCAGAGATCCTACAGGGGGCTACGAGCAGTACTTC. This gives the protein CATSRDPTGGYEQYF.

This chain uses TRBV5-1 with TRBJ2-3, with TRBD2 identical over 10 bases. This CDR3 is built from 16 residues. The trim removed 3 bases at V and 1 base at J, leaving 5 bases unmatched. CDR1 and CDR2 from the germline V gene are SGHRS and YFSETQ. CDR3 sequence reads: CASSSRTSGGTDTQYF. As DNA, the CDR3 is TGCGCCAGCAGCTCCAGAACTAGCGGGGGCACAGATACGCAGTATTTT. Full variable domain (remainder filled in from reference TRBV5-1 and TRBJ2-3): KAGVTQTPRYLIKTRGQQVTLSCSPISGHRSVSWYQQTPGQGLQFLFEYFSETQRNKGNFPGRFSGRQFSNSRSEMNVSTLELGDSALYLCASSSRTSGGTDTQYFGPGTRLTVL.

This clone appeared a few times. The chain recombines TRBV7-2 with TRBJ2-3, with no clear D. The CDR3 has 15 amino acids. Trimming removed 5 bases at V and 2 bases at J, with 14 bases between. Germline-derived CDR1 and CDR2 are SGHTA and FQGNSA. The CDR3 is CASSLGRIITDTQYF. CDR3 nucleotides: TGTGCCAGCAGCCTCGGACGGATCATCACAGATACGCAGTATTTT.

V is TRBV2 and J is TRBJ1-5, with 7 bases identical to TRBD1. After removal of 6 bases from V and 4 bases from J, the junction contained 3 bases not matched to a gene. The CDR3 is 13 amino acids. Germline CDR1 reads SNHLY; CDR2 reads FYNNEI. The CDR3 region has the DNA TGTGCCAGCAGGCGGACAGGTAATCAGCCCCAGCATTTT. Translated: CASRRTGNQPQHF.

This clone was seen a handful of times. The chain links TRBV25-1 to TRBJ1-1; D may be TRBD1 (5 bases). Deletions cut 2 bases from V and 6 bases from J, with 7 bases between. This CDR3 region has 12 residues. Per the germline V gene, CDR1 is MGHDK and CDR2 is SYGVNS. The CDR3 region has the DNA TGTGCCAGCAGTGAAGGGACCGCTGAAGCTTTCTTT. It specifies CASSEGTAEAFF.

This rearrangement joins TRBV7-2 to TRBJ1-2; weak D call: TRBD1 (5 bases). This CDR3 contains 13 residues. Germline V gene lookup returns CDR1 SGHTA and CDR2 FQGNSA. V was clipped by 0 bases and J by 9 bases, with 11 bases between them. CDR3 DNA: TGTGCCAGCAGCTTAGCGTACCGGGGGAGCTACACCTTC. This codes for CASSLAYRGSYTF.